This TCR beta chain was recorded in a study of blood T cell repertoires in COVID-19. Study details: T cells, B-cell-depleted T cells, or PBMCs supplied cDNA or gDNA.

This CDR3 is built from 17 residues. The ends lost 5 bases at V and 0 bases at J; junction bases unmatched: 9. Germline V gene sequence: CDR1 MNHEY, CDR2 SMNVEV (reference sequence). In the original analysis: Researchers report that nucleated cell counts were estimated from reference gene primer amplification. Method: immunoSEQ multiplex PCR; TCRdb's copy keeps in-frame clones and lacks some. V and J calls and clone size follow that table, whereas D and trimming were derived from the DNA. The profile shows about 350,000 clones, roughly 87% of them singletons. Living in under 30 US areas, the participants were between about 18 and 100 years of age.

The TCR comes from a woman in her twenties or thirties who had recovered from COVID-19. This chain uses TRBV27 with TRBJ2-1; 8 bases align to TRBD2. Sequencing was carried out using PBMCs or T cells enriched from blood (not recorded which). CDR3: CASSGGGGRSSYNEQFF. The CDR3 DNA reads as TGTGCCAGCAGTGGAGGCGGGGGGCGGAGCTCCTACAATGAGCAGTTCTTC.